Detailed here is one T cell receptor beta chain. Its antigen is currently unknown. The sample is drawn from a study of OX40 agonist ivuxolimab in advanced cancers. The sampling schedule covered blood at baseline, cycle 4 day 1, and cycle 7 day 1. J was trimmed by 3 bases and V by 6 bases; bases with no gene match: 5. The germline CDR1 and CDR2 sequences are SEHNR and FQNEAQ (reference sequence). The CDR3 has 13 residues. Using immunoSEQ multiplex PCR, the repertoire was profiled, and TCRdb retains in-frame clones only, with some absent. The data hold roughly 80,000 clones, with over 90% observed a single time. Study-level points and caveats: CD8+ T cells averaged more expanded clones than CD4+.

V gene TRBV7-9 combines with J gene TRBJ2-7, with 7 bases fitting TRBD1. This specimen consisted of CD4+ or CD8+ T cells sorted from blood, obtained in a trial of the OX40 agonist ivuxolimab. The sequence was collected from an adult with an advanced solid tumor such as melanoma, head and neck, liver or kidney cancer. CDR3 sequence reads: CASRQGTNYEQYF. The CDR3 nucleotides read TGTGCCAGCAGACAGGGGACCAACTACGAGCAGTACTTC.